A selection of T cell receptor beta chains follows, all from one sample in a study of T cell changes during pregnancy in multiple sclerosis. The method was immunoSEQ multiplex PCR; TCRdb's version includes in-frame clones alone and lacks a portion of them. The sample includes 70,000 to 85,000 clones, 90% to 95% of them seen just once. The input for sequencing was peripheral blood, taken before pregnancy. Receptor source: a female donor with multiple sclerosis, enrolled in a pregnancy study. Each CDR3 is given with its conserved first and last residue. D genes are given only for firm matches. Where a row states a size, it is once, few, many or the class of an expanded clone; other rows omit it.

CDR3: CASSPWEGDNYGYTF
DNA: TGTGCCAGCAGCCCATGGGAAGGGGATAACTATGGCTACACCTTC
D: -
J: TRBJ1-2
size: -
V: TRBV11-2

CDR3: CASSPTTIVQPQHF
DNA: TGTGCCAGTAGTCCTACGACAATAGTTCAGCCCCAGCATTTT
D: -
J: TRBJ1-5
size: -
V: TRBV19

CDR3: CASSVDRVAGYTF
DNA: TGTGCCAGCAGTGTCGACAGGGTTGCTGGCTACACCTTC
D: TRBD1
J: TRBJ1-2
size: -
V: TRBV25-1

CDR3: CASSLGGYRGRNYEQYF
DNA: TGTGCCAGCAGCTTAGGCGGTTACAGGGGGCGAAACTACGAGCAGTACTTC
D: TRBD1
J: TRBJ2-7
size: -
V: TRBV7-9

CDR3: CASSQGGSLGYTF
DNA: TGTGCCAGCAGCCAAGGAGGGTCGTTGGGCTACACCTTC
D: -
J: TRBJ1-2
size: -
V: TRBV14

CDR3: CASSFGLAGANTGELFF
DNA: TGTGCCAGCAGTTTCGGACTAGCGGGGGCGAACACCGGGGAGCTGTTTTTT
D: TRBD2
J: TRBJ2-2
size: once
V: TRBV9

CDR3: CSATGGSYGYTF
DNA: TGCAGCGCGACAGGGGGTTCCTATGGCTACACCTTC
D: TRBD1
J: TRBJ1-2
size: -
V: TRBV29-1

CDR3: CASSQTGQYTEAFF
DNA: TGTGCCAGCAGCCAGACTGGACAGTACACTGAAGCTTTCTTT
D: -
J: TRBJ1-1
size: -
V: TRBV14

CDR3: CASSLGTSGATTDTQYF
DNA: TGTGCCAGCAGTTTAGGCACTAGCGGGGCTACCACAGATACGCAGTATTTT
D: TRBD2
J: TRBJ2-3
size: -
V: TRBV27

CDR3: CASSEEGVGYGYTF
DNA: TGTGCCAGCAGTGAAGAGGGGGTGGGCTATGGCTACACCTTC
D: -
J: TRBJ1-2
size: -
V: TRBV2

CDR3: CASSLGGMVYGYTF
DNA: TGTGCCAGCAGCCTAGGGGGCATGGTCTATGGCTACACCTTC
D: TRBD1
J: TRBJ1-2
size: -
V: TRBV7-9

CDR3: CASSDRGNEKLFF
DNA: TGTGCCAGCAGTGACAGGGGGAATGAAAAACTGTTTTTT
D: TRBD1
J: TRBJ1-4
size: -
V: TRBV27

CDR3: CASSSGVGGYTF
DNA: TGTGCCAGCAGTTCAGGGGTTGGTGGCTACACCTTC
D: -
J: TRBJ1-2
size: -
V: TRBV28

CDR3: CASSPLPGLAGGLGDTQYF
DNA: TGTGCTAGCAGCCCCTTACCGGGACTAGCGGGGGGGCTGGGAGATACGCAGTATTTT
D: TRBD2
J: TRBJ2-3
size: -
V: TRBV7-7

CDR3: CASSSSRVSYEQYF
DNA: TGTGCCAGCAGCTCGTCCAGGGTCTCCTACGAGCAGTACTTC
D: -
J: TRBJ2-7
size: once
V: TRBV7-9

CDR3: CATSTRAANYGYTF
DNA: TGTGCCACCAGCACCAGGGCAGCTAACTATGGCTACACCTTC
D: -
J: TRBJ1-2
size: -
V: TRBV15

CDR3: CASSVGGGSDTQYF
DNA: TGTGCCAGCAGCGTCGGGGGGGGATCAGATACGCAGTATTTT
D: TRBD2
J: TRBJ2-3
size: -
V: TRBV9

CDR3: CASSEQPEQGAREKLFF
DNA: TGTGCCAGCAGCGAACAGCCTGAGCAGGGGGCGCGTGAAAAACTGTTTTTT
D: TRBD1
J: TRBJ1-4
size: -
V: TRBV7-2

CDR3: CASSEGPGELFF
DNA: TGTGCCAGCAGTGAGGGGCCCGGGGAGCTGTTTTTT
D: -
J: TRBJ2-2
size: once
V: TRBV2

CDR3: CARNSGVSSYNEQFF
DNA: TGTGCCCGGAACAGCGGGGTCTCCTCCTACAATGAGCAGTTCTTC
D: TRBD2
J: TRBJ2-1
size: -
V: TRBV2

CDR3: CASSLEQGNGYTF
DNA: TGTGCCAGCAGCTTAGAACAGGGAAATGGCTACACCTTC
D: -
J: TRBJ1-2
size: -
V: TRBV7-8

CDR3: CASSNWGVGPQHF
DNA: TGTGCCAGCAGTAATTGGGGCGTTGGGCCCCAGCATTTT
D: -
J: TRBJ1-5
size: -
V: TRBV27

CDR3: CASSPLAGGQETQYF
DNA: TGTGCCAGCAGCCCACTAGCGGGGGGGCAAGAGACCCAGTACTTC
D: TRBD2
J: TRBJ2-5
size: -
V: TRBV6-6

CDR3: CAIGTSAYGYTF
DNA: TGTGCCATCGGGACATCAGCTTATGGCTACACCTTC
D: -
J: TRBJ1-2
size: -
V: TRBV25-1